This record concerns one T cell receptor beta chain sequence. No antigen is known for it. This entry comes from a study of T cells in Graves' hyperthyroidism and ophthalmopathy. Across the study: Blood from the periphery was taken at initial diagnosis, before any treatment.

RNA transcripts provided the source from which TCR beta CDR3 regions were amplified. The primer set for the first-round RT-PCR of the TCR CDR3 was HTBI. TCRdb re-derived calls from the multiplex PCR reads in MiXCR, one entry per CDR3 protein. This sample has about 300,000 distinct CDR3 sequences, with roughly 19% found just once. Study results and caveats: The majority of expanded thyroid clonotypes above 0.001 also appeared in blood. Stable hyperthyroidism and ophthalmopathy were separated using 13 V-J signatures.

It was uncontrolled infection, other autoimmune disease, pregnancy or lactation that excluded patients. Germline-derived CDR1 and CDR2 are DFQATT and SNEGSKA (reference sequence). The junction had 5 bases not matched to a gene; V was cut back by 6 bases and J by 2 bases. This CDR3 region has 14 residues. Sequencing used blood. This receptor was identified in a man aged 45-65 years with Graves' ophthalmopathy. The rearrangement uses TRBV20-1 and TRBJ2-2, with TRBD1 matching over 8 bases. The CDR3: CSAIGTGNTGELFF. The CDR3 bases are TGCAGTGCCATCGGGACAGGAAACACCGGGGAGCTGTTTTTT.